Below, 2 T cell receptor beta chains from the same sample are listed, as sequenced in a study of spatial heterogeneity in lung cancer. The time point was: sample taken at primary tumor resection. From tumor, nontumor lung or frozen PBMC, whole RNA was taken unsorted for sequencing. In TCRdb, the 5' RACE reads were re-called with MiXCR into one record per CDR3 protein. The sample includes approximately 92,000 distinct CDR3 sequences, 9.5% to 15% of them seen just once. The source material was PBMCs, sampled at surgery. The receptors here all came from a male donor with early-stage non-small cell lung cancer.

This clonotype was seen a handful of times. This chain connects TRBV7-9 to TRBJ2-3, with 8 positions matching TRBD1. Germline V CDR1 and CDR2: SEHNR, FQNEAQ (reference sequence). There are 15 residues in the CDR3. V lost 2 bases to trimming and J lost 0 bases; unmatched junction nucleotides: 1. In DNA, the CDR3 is TGTGCCAGCAGCTTACAGGGGGCGAGCACAGATACGCAGTATTTT. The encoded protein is CASSLQGASTDTQYF.

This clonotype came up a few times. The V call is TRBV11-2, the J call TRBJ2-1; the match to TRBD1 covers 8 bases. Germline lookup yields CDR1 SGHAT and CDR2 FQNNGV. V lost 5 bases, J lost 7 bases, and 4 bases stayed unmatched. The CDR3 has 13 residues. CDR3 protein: CASSAGQVNEQFF. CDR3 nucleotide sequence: TGTGCCAGCAGCGCGGGACAGGTTAATGAGCAGTTCTTC.